Below are 32 T cell receptor beta chains sequenced from a single sample in a study of CD8+CD57+ T cells in acquired aplastic anemia. Genomic DNA provided the template from which TCR beta VDJ and CDR3 profiles were obtained. TCRdb analysed the reads with MiXCR anew, one entry per CDR3 protein. The sample yields hundreds of thousands of distinct CDR3 sequences, 65% to 75% seen once. Material for sequencing was sorted CD4+, CD8+, or CD8+CD57+ T cells (not recorded which) from PBMCs. The receptors come from a human donor in good health, serving as a control.

To note about this clonotype: A much bigger clone sits one base away, suggesting this may be a read error. The rearrangement joins TRBV5-1 to TRBJ2-2; no firm D call. The CDR3 sequence is 13 residues long. Germline V gives CDR1 SGHRS, CDR2 YFSETQ. The CDR3 DNA follows: TGTGCCAGCAGCCAAGTGGGCACCGGGGAGCTGTTTTTT. This sequence encodes CASSQVGTGELFF. Drawing the rest from reference TRBV5-1 and TRBJ2-2, the complete variable domain is KAGVTQTPRYLIKTRGQQVTLSCSPISGHRSVSWYQQTPGQGLQFLFEYFSETQRNKGNFPGRFSGRQFSNSRSEMNVSTLELGDSALYLCASSQVGTGELFFGEGSRLTVL.

This clonotype was counted many times. The chain recombines TRBV20-1 with TRBJ2-3; 15 bases line up with TRBD2. Germline assignment: CDR1 DFQATT and CDR2 SNEGSKA (reference sequence). Trimming took 6 bases from V and 4 from J; bases not matched to a gene: 8. The CDR3 is 16 amino acids. The CDR3 coding sequence is TGCAGTGCCGAGCCTCGGACTAGCGGGGGGGCAGATACGCAGTATTTT. It translates to CSAEPRTSGGADTQYF.

The table lists this clonotype with a few counts. CDR3 amino acids: CSVDRGALNTEAFF. The CDR3 coding sequence is TGCAGCGTAGACAGGGGGGCTTTGAACACTGAAGCTTTCTTT. The chain employs TRBV29-1 and TRBJ1-1; 9 positions agree with TRBD1. The CDR3 length is 14 residues. Trimming at V came to 6 bases and at J to 0 bases, leaving 5 bases not matched to a gene. Germline-derived CDR1 and CDR2 are SQVTM and ANQGSEA.

Concerning this clonotype itself: A much larger clone lies a single base off, so this may be a read error. CDR3 region: CAWESPTTYEQHF. For the CDR3, the DNA is TGTGCCTGGGAGTCTCCGACGACCTACGAGCAGCACTTC. The V and J genes are TRBV30 and TRBJ2-7; D unresolved. CDR3 size: 13 residues. Germline V gene sequence: CDR1 GTSNPN, CDR2 SVGIG (reference sequence).

V usage is TRBV7-9 and J usage is TRBJ1-2, with TRBD1 as a possible D gene (6 bases). The CDR3 sequence is 15 residues long. Germline V gene sequence: CDR1 SEHNR, CDR2 FQNEAQ (reference sequence). V was pared by 4 bases and J by 0 bases, with 12 bases between. In DNA form, the CDR3 reads TGTGCCAGCAGCTACGGACAGCTAGCTAACTATGGCTACACCTTC. It encodes CASSYGQLANYGYTF.

This clonotype occurred many times. The V call is TRBV6-5, the J call TRBJ2-7; D tentatively fits TRBD1 or TRBD2 (5 bases each). Between the trimmed V and J ends, which lost 9 bases and 2 bases, there was a span of 11 bases. Germline CDR1 MNHEY, CDR2 SVGAGI. The CDR3 loop spans 12 amino acids. The DNA for the CDR3 is TGTGCCAGTGGGGACGGAACCTACGAGCAGTACTTC. Its protein is CASGDGTYEQYF.

The rearrangement joins TRBV11-2 to TRBJ2-3; TRBD2 matches at 7 bases. V was pared by 2 bases and J by 7 bases, with 3 bases of the junction left unmatched. Germline lookup yields CDR1 SGHAT and CDR2 FQNNGV. CDR3 size: 13 residues. CDR3 coding DNA: TGTGCCAGCAGCTTATCGGGACTATATACGCAGTATTTT. Its protein is CASSLSGLYTQYF.

This chain connects TRBV7-2 to TRBJ1-6; TRBD1 is a possible D gene (5 bases). The V gene's germline CDR1 is SGHTA and CDR2 FQGNSA. Trimming shortened V by 5 bases and J by 4 bases, and 9 bases separated the two germline ends. CDR3 size: 14 residues. The CDR3, as DNA: TGTGCCAGCAGCGACAGATTTTATAATTCACCCCTCCACTTT. The encoded protein is CASSDRFYNSPLHF.

The sample holds one count of this clonotype. V and J are TRBV12-3 or TRBV12-4 and TRBJ2-7, with TRBD2 matching over 7 bases. The CDR3 is 15 residues long. Trimming at V came to 2 bases and at J to 0 bases, leaving 4 bases not matched to a gene. The CDR3 is CASSLSSGFSYEQYF. In DNA form, the CDR3 reads TGTGCCAGCAGTTTATCTAGCGGCTTCTCCTACGAGCAGTACTTC.

This clonotype was counted ten times or more. The J gene is TRBJ2-3, the V gene TRBV6-5, with no clear D. The germline V gene has CDR1 MNHEY and CDR2 SVGAGI. V dropped 6 bases and J dropped 6 bases, with 13 bases sitting between them. The CDR3 is 13 amino acids. The chain's CDR3 is CASRVRRKDTQYF. The DNA for the CDR3 is TGTGCCAGCAGAGTACGCAGGAAGGATACGCAGTATTTT.

This clonotype was recorded at least ten times. The CDR3 loop reads CASGLSRGEGLFGYTF. CDR3 nucleotides: TGTGCTAGTGGTTTGTCACGGGGAGAGGGGCTTTTTGGCTACACCTTC. The chain combines TRBV12-5 with TRBJ1-2; maybe TRBD1 (5 bases). Trimming left V 2 bases short and J 7 bases short, with 20 bases between. CDR1 LGHNT and CDR2 FRNRAP come from the germline V gene. CDR3 length: 16 amino acids. The full variable domain, completed using reference TRBV12-5 and TRBJ1-2, is DARVTQTPRHKVTEMGQEVTMRCQPILGHNTVFWYRQTMMQGLELLAYFRNRAPLDDSGMPKDRFSAEMPDATLATLKIQPSEPRDSAVYFCASGLSRGEGLFGYTFGSGTRLTVV.

In this sample, this clonotype turned up once. The chain links TRBV7-3 to TRBJ2-5; 10 bases are shared with TRBD1. V lost 3 bases, J lost 10 bases, and 14 bases stayed unmatched. Per the germline V gene, CDR1 is SGHTA and CDR2 is FQGTGA. The CDR3 covers 16 residues. CDR3 bases: TGTGCCAGCAGCTTGGGCCGGGACAGGGGCGCACCCCTCCAGTACTTC. As protein: CASSLGRDRGAPLQYF. Full variable domain (outside the CDR3, taken from reference TRBV7-3 and TRBJ2-5): GAGVSQTPSNKVTEKGKYVELRCDPISGHTALYWYRQSLGQGPEFLIYFQGTGAADDSGLPNDRFFAVRPEGSVSTLKIQRTERGDSAVYLCASSLGRDRGAPLQYFGPGTRLLVL.

This chain joins TRBV7-2 and TRBJ1-5; unclear D gene. Per germline, CDR1 SGHTA and CDR2 FQGNSA. The ends were cut back, 1 base at V and 4 bases at J, with 14 bases in the middle. This CDR3 comprises 16 residues. The CDR3 DNA is TGTGCCAGCAGCTTAGAATGGGGAAACAAGAATCAGCCCCAGCATTTT. It codes for CASSLEWGNKNQPQHF.

The rearrangement joins TRBV20-1 to TRBJ2-2; 8 bases fit TRBD1. This CDR3 has 14 residues. With V trimmed by 6 bases and J by 2 bases, 5 bases remained unmatched. Per germline, CDR1 DFQATT and CDR2 SNEGSKA (reference sequence). For the CDR3, the DNA is TGCAGTGCGACCGACAGGGGAAACACCGGGGAGCTGTTTTTT. This gives the protein CSATDRGNTGELFF.

There are many counts of this clonotype. The J gene is TRBJ2-7, the V gene TRBV27; D might be TRBD1 or TRBD2, each matching 5 bases. With 2 bases removed from V and 4 bases from J, the gap between germline ends came to 12 bases. The CDR3 loop spans 14 amino acids. Germline CDR1 and CDR2: MNHEY and SMNVEV (reference sequence). The CDR3 DNA reads as TGTGCCAGCAGTTTAGTCAGGGAGAGGTACGAGCAGTACTTC. Translating gives CASSLVRERYEQYF.

Details on this clonotype: One junction end disagrees with the germline gene, perhaps due to a read error. The chain links TRBV2 to TRBJ1-2; D is unclear. CDR3 size: 15 residues. Germline V CDR1 and CDR2: SNHLY, FYNNEI. The CDR3 nucleotides are TGTGCCAGCAGTGTACTGACCGCCTACCTCTATGGCGACACCTTC. It translates to CASSVLTAYLYGDTF.

This clonotype was observed at least ten times. The rearrangement links TRBV6-6 to TRBJ1-2; 7 bases match TRBD1. The CDR3 has 12 amino acids. Trimming at V came to 8 bases and at J to 3 bases, leaving 3 bases not matched to a gene. The germline V gene encodes CDR1 MNHNY and CDR2 SVGAGI (reference sequence). For the CDR3, the DNA is TGTGCCAGCCGTACAGGGGACTATGGCTACACCTTC. Protein product: CASRTGDYGYTF.

In DNA, the CDR3 is TGCAGTGCTGCGACTAGCGGAACCTACGAGCAGTACTTC. Its protein product is CSAATSGTYEQYF. This chain uses TRBV20-1 with TRBJ2-7; 9 bases map to TRBD2. The germline V gene encodes CDR1 DFQATT and CDR2 SNEGSKA (reference sequence). V lost 5 bases to trimming and J lost 2 bases; unmatched junction nucleotides: 4. The CDR3 is 13 residues long.

On this clonotype: Mismatch with germline at one junction end may stem from a read error. The chain links TRBV2 to TRBJ1-5; 9 bases fit TRBD1. Germline V gene data show CDR1 as SNHLY and CDR2 as FYNNEI. The CDR3 runs to 14 residues. The CDR3 coding sequence is TGTGCCAGCAAACAGGGGGCTAGCAATCGGCCCCAGCATTTT. Protein product: CASKQGASNRPQHF.

This clonotype was seen many times. The genes are TRBV12-3 or TRBV12-4 and TRBJ2-1, with D tentatively TRBD2 (6 bases). The CDR3 runs 14 residues. V gave up 5 bases and J gave up 6 bases, with 14 bases separating them. CDR3 region: CASSPLAEPNEQFF. CDR3 in DNA: TGTGCCAGCAGTCCGTTAGCGGAGCCCAATGAGCAGTTCTTC.

Many counts were recorded for this clonotype. The chain links TRBV30 to TRBJ1-2; D unresolved. This CDR3 is built from 11 residues. Per the germline V gene, CDR1 is GTSNPN and CDR2 is SVGIG (reference sequence). V was trimmed by 4 bases and J by 2 bases, leaving 5 bases between them. The CDR3 spells CAWKLNYGYTF. CDR3 DNA sequence: TGTGCCTGGAAATTAAACTATGGCTACACCTTC.

The sample holds one count of this clonotype. Mismatch with germline at one junction end may stem from a read error. The chain has TRBV12-3 or TRBV12-4 and TRBJ2-7; D is perhaps TRBD1 (5 bases). CDR3 length: 13 amino acids. The CDR3 nucleotides are TGTGCCAGCTGTTTTGCAGGGTATCACGAGCAGTACTTC. It yields the protein CASCFAGYHEQYF.

This clonotype was detected a few times. The chain couples TRBV10-1 to TRBJ1-2; maybe TRBD1 (6 bases). Germline V gives CDR1 WNHNN, CDR2 SYGVQD (reference sequence). Between the trimmed V and J ends, which lost 3 bases and 6 bases, there was a span of 14 bases. The CDR3 is 14 amino acids. Written as DNA, the CDR3 is TGCGCCAGCAGTGAAAACAGGGAGGGGAATGGCTACACCTTC. This sequence encodes CASSENREGNGYTF.

The V and J genes are TRBV7-2 and TRBJ1-6; unclear D gene. This CDR3 contains 17 residues. Germline V CDR1 and CDR2: SGHTA, FQGNSA. The V end was cut by 4 bases, the J end by 13 bases, with 26 bases between. Written as DNA, the CDR3 is TGTGCCAGCAGCTCCTGCCGATGGCAACGGGAGACCCAGCCCCTCCACTTT. It encodes CASSSCRWQRETQPLHF.

This clonotype has only one observation. The rearrangement joins TRBV7-2 to TRBJ2-7; the match to TRBD2 covers 9 bases. This CDR3 is built from 16 residues. Per the germline V gene, CDR1 is SGHTA and CDR2 is FQGNSA. V lost 5 bases and J lost 10; bases outside the gene matches: 18. CDR3 coding DNA: TGTGCCAGCAGCCAGAATGGGACTAGCCCCCACTATGATCAGTACTTC. Translated: CASSQNGTSPHYDQYF.

This rearrangement joins TRBV7-8 to TRBJ1-4, with D possibly being TRBD1 (6 bases). Trimming cost V 1 base and J 8 bases, with 17 bases left between them. The CDR3 is 16 residues long. Germline CDR1 SGHVS, CDR2 FQNEAQ. CDR3 nucleotides: TGTGCCAGCAGCTTAGATCGGCGGGGGGGCTACGAAAAACTGTTTTTT. Translated, it gives CASSLDRRGGYEKLFF.

Notes on this clonotype: Since the CDR3 does not end with the conserved phenylalanine or tryptophan, this likely comes from a read error. The DNA is omitted, as the CDR3 cannot be located on it reliably, and the CDR3 follows TCRdb's listing. J is TRBJ2-7 and V is TRBV7-2; the table's D call, TRBD2, was not checked against the DNA. The CDR3 extends over 13 residues, inclusive of both ends. From germline, CDR1 is SGHTA and CDR2 FQGNSA. Here the CDR3 reads CASSSQGGDQPYH.

CDR3 sequence: CASSPDPDNSPLHF. In nucleotides, the CDR3 is TGTGCCAGCAGCCCCGACCCTGATAATTCACCCCTCCACTTT. The V call is TRBV12-3 or TRBV12-4, the J call TRBJ1-6, with D unclear. Trimming removed 6 bases at V and 5 bases at J, with 11 bases between. The CDR3 totals 14 residues.

This clonotype was seen ten or more times. The V and J genes are TRBV30 and TRBJ2-5, with 9 bases that match TRBD2. The CDR3 is made up of 14 amino acids. V dropped 3 bases and J dropped 3; count of bases not matched to a gene: 5. Germline V gene data show CDR1 as GTSNPN and CDR2 as SVGIG (reference sequence). Here the CDR3 DNA reads TGTGCCTGGAGACCGGGACTAGCCAAAGAGACCCAGTACTTC. It codes for CAWRPGLAKETQYF.

The sample holds many counts of this clonotype. The V call is TRBV24-1, the J call TRBJ2-6; 7 bases are a match to TRBD1. The CDR3 is 19 residues long. Germline-derived CDR1 and CDR2 are KGHDR and SFDVKD. The V gene end was trimmed by 5 bases and the J gene end by 0 bases; junction bases not matched to a gene: 12. CDR3 sequence: CATSAPGQADISGANVLTF. The CDR3 bases are TGTGCCACCAGTGCCCCAGGACAGGCGGATATCTCTGGGGCCAACGTCCTGACTTTC.

This chain uses TRBV12-3 or TRBV12-4 with TRBJ1-2; D remains unclear. Trimming pared 2 bases from V and 7 bases from J, leaving 11 bases between. The CDR3 is 13 residues long. CDR3 sequence: CASSLTAISGYTF. CDR3 nucleotides: TGTGCCAGCAGTTTAACAGCAATCTCTGGCTACACCTTC.

The rearrangement links TRBV20-1 to TRBJ2-3; TRBD2 agrees at 9 bases. The V and J ends lost 3 bases and 3 bases, in that order; junction bases with no gene match: 10. The CDR3 sequence is 16 residues long. Germline-derived CDR1 and CDR2 are DFQATT and SNEGSKA (reference sequence). The CDR3: CSARGSGGGGTDTQYF. In nucleotides, the CDR3 is TGCAGTGCTAGGGGTAGCGGGGGAGGTGGAACAGATACGCAGTATTTT.